Shown below are 27 T cell receptor beta chains from a single sample sequenced in a study of T-cell reconstitution after alpha-beta-depleted transplantation in children. It was with unique molecular identifiers that the TCRbeta library was prepared. One entry per CDR3 protein, called by TCRdb with MiXCR from the PCR reads. The repertoire holds hundreds of thousands of distinct CDR3 sequences, with over 9.5% as singletons. Sequencing was performed on PBMCs from the stem cell graft donor, taken from the stem cell graft. Receptors originate from a human donor who donated a stem cell graft to a child with acute myeloid leukemia.

J is TRBJ2-3 and V is TRBV7-8; 8 bases match TRBD2. This CDR3 has 15 amino acids. The germline CDR1 and CDR2 sequences are SGHVS and FQNEAQ. J lost 4 bases, V lost 6 bases, and 9 bases had no gene match. As DNA, the CDR3 is TGTGCCAGCAGTCTCTGGCTAGCGGGCCCAGATACGCAGTATTTT. It is translated as CASSLWLAGPDTQYF.

This clonotype has ten or more counts. The chain combines TRBV10-3 with TRBJ2-3; 7 bases agree with TRBD2. Trimming removed 6 bases from V and 0 bases from J; junction bases left unmatched: 6. The CDR3 length is 15 residues. In germline, CDR1 is ENHRY, CDR2 SYGVKD. DNA of the CDR3: TGTGCCATCAGCGGGCGGGAGCCCAGCACAGATACGCAGTATTTT. It encodes CAISGREPSTDTQYF.

V and J are TRBV5-1 and TRBJ2-1; D is undetermined. Looked up from germline, CDR1 is SGHRS and CDR2 is YFSETQ. Trimming took off 0 bases at V and 9 bases at J, with 16 bases between the two ends. The CDR3 covers 15 residues. CDR3 loop: CASSLDPETTGEQFF. The DNA of the CDR3 is TGCGCCAGCAGCTTGGACCCCGAAACGACGGGTGAGCAGTTCTTC.

In its sample, this clonotype was seen once. Here the CDR3 omits its conserved ending phenylalanine or tryptophan, so a read error is the likely source. The chain uses TRBV6-2 or TRBV6-3 and TRBJ2-3; D ambiguous. Trimming stripped 5 bases from V and 2 bases from J, with 11 bases between. CDR3 length: 14 amino acids. Germline V gene sequence: CDR1 MNHEY, CDR2 SVGEGT. CDR3: CASSPAQVTDTQYC. CDR3 DNA: TGTGCCAGCAGTCCGGCCCAGGTCACAGATACGCAGTATTGT.

This clonotype was seen many times. The chain combines TRBV28 with TRBJ2-1; 12 bases are a match to TRBD2. The CDR3 consists of 18 residues. V trimming: 2 bases; J trimming: 6 bases; junction bases outside the gene matches: 11. Germline V lookup: CDR1 MDHEN, CDR2 SYDVKM. In DNA, the CDR3 is TGTGCCAGCAGTTTAAGGCCTCTGACTAGCGGGAGTACCAATGAGCAGTTCTTC. Protein product: CASSLRPLTSGSTNEQFF.

This clonotype has a handful of counts. The CDR3: CASSLGAIDTQYF. For the CDR3, the DNA is TGTGCCAGCAGTTTGGGGGCTATAGATACGCAGTATTTT. The chain links TRBV28 to TRBJ2-3, with D maybe TRBD1 (6 bases). This CDR3 is 13 amino acids long. Germline V lookup: CDR1 MDHEN, CDR2 SYDVKM. V gave up 3 bases and J gave up 5 bases, with 9 bases separating them. Using reference TRBV28 and TRBJ2-3 for the parts outside the CDR3, the full variable domain is DVKVTQSSRYLVKRTGEKVFLECVQDMDHENMFWYRQDPGLGLRLIYFSYDVKMKEKGDIPEGYSVSREKKERFSLILESASTNQTSMYLCASSLGAIDTQYFGPGTRLTVL.

This clonotype was observed many times. V usage is TRBV5-1 and J usage is TRBJ1-1, with D perhaps matching TRBD1 (5 bases). The ends were cut back, 5 bases at V and 0 bases at J, with 11 bases in the middle. This CDR3 contains 14 residues. Per germline, CDR1 SGHRS and CDR2 YFSETQ. DNA of the CDR3: TGCGCCAGCAGTACCCAGGGAATGAACACTGAAGCTTTCTTT. This encodes CASSTQGMNTEAFF.

The CDR3 protein is CASSLKGLAEETQYF. The DNA of the CDR3 is TGTGCCAGCAGCCTGAAGGGACTAGCGGAAGAGACCCAGTACTTC. The gene calls are TRBV5-6 and TRBJ2-5; 11 positions match TRBD2. This CDR3 is 15 amino acids long. Trimming took 4 bases from V and 3 from J; bases not matched to a gene: 5. Germline-derived CDR1 and CDR2 are SGHDT and YYEEEE. The whole variable domain, remainder taken from reference TRBV5-6 and TRBJ2-5, is DAGVTQSPTHLIKTRGQQVTLRCSPKSGHDTVSWYQQALGQGPQFIFQYYEEEERQRGNFPDRFSGHQFPNYSSELNVNALLLGDSALYLCASSLKGLAEETQYFGPGTRLLVL.

This chain links TRBV19 with TRBJ2-2; 9 nucleotides agree with TRBD1. Per germline, CDR1 LNHDA and CDR2 SQIVND (reference sequence). This CDR3 has 16 amino acids. V lost 6 bases, J lost 4 bases, and 9 bases stayed unmatched. The CDR3 loop reads CASSSSWTGATGELFF. CDR3 nucleotide sequence: TGTGCCAGTAGCTCTAGCTGGACAGGGGCCACCGGGGAGCTGTTTTTT.

This clonotype occurred many times. CDR3 bases: TGCAGTGCTAGTCCCGGAGAGACCCAGTACTTC. As protein: CSASPGETQYF. The rearrangement uses TRBV20-1 and TRBJ2-5, with D unresolved. The CDR3 is made up of 11 amino acids. Trimming took off 3 bases at V and 4 bases at J, with 6 bases between the two ends. Germline-derived CDR1 and CDR2 are DFQATT and SNEGSKA (reference sequence).

This clonotype has a count of ten or more. The genes are TRBV5-1 and TRBJ2-2; a possible D gene is TRBD1 (5 bases). This CDR3 is 16 amino acids long. CDR1 is SGHRS and CDR2 is YFSETQ in the germline V gene. V lost 3 bases to trimming and J lost 0 bases, with 12 bases between them. The CDR3 spells CASSSVPDTNTGELFF. DNA for the CDR3: TGCGCCAGCAGCTCCGTACCGGACACGAACACCGGGGAGCTGTTTTTT.

This clonotype has only a few counts. This chain uses TRBV29-1 with TRBJ1-2; D gene ambiguous. Germline CDR1 and CDR2: SQVTM and ANQGSEA. The V and J ends lost 2 bases and 8 bases respectively, with 9 bases between them. The CDR3 is 11 amino acids. The CDR3 loop is CSVETFAGYTF. As DNA, the CDR3 is TGCAGCGTTGAAACCTTTGCGGGCTACACCTTC.

In this sample, this clonotype turned up many times. The CDR3 protein is CASSSPPDRLLTDTQYF. CDR3 DNA: TGTGCCAGCAGTTCCCCCCCGGACAGGCTTTTGACAGATACGCAGTATTTT. The V gene is TRBV6-2 or TRBV6-3, the J gene TRBJ2-3; 7 positions agree with TRBD1. The CDR3 extends over 17 amino acids. V lost 4 bases and J lost 3; bases outside the gene matches: 13. CDR1 is MNHEY and CDR2 is SVGEGT in the germline V gene.

At least ten counts were recorded for this clonotype. V gene TRBV7-9 combines with J gene TRBJ1-1, with a possible D match to TRBD1 (6 bases). CDR1 is SEHNR, CDR2 FQNEAQ, per germline (reference sequence). This CDR3 is built from 14 residues. With 5 bases removed from V and 1 base from J, the gap between germline ends came to 11 bases. The CDR3 reads CASSPGAGNTEAFF. In nucleotides, the CDR3 is TGTGCCAGCAGCCCAGGGGCAGGGAACACTGAAGCTTTCTTT.

This clonotype was detected only a few times. The J gene is TRBJ2-1, the V gene TRBV6-2 or TRBV6-3, with 7 bases lining up with TRBD2. Unmatched junction bases numbered 9, after V lost 2 bases and J lost 8 bases. The CDR3 length is 15 residues. From germline, CDR1 is MNHEY and CDR2 SVGEGT. CDR3 DNA: TGTGCCAGCAGTTACCCGCGCGGGAGAAATTATGAGCAGTTCTTC. Amino acid sequence: CASSYPRGRNYEQFF.

At least ten counts were recorded for this clonotype. The J gene is TRBJ2-5, the V gene TRBV29-1; no clear D gene. Per the germline V gene, CDR1 is SQVTM and CDR2 is ANQGSEA. The germline V and J ends were trimmed by 4 bases and 1 base, with 7 bases remaining between them. The CDR3 consists of 12 residues. The CDR3 here is CSVASSQETQYF. The DNA for the CDR3 is TGCAGCGTTGCCTCTAGCCAAGAGACCCAGTACTTC. Full variable domain (outside the CDR3, taken from reference TRBV29-1 and TRBJ2-5): SAVISQKPSRDICQRGTSLTIQCQVDSQVTMMFWYRQQPGQSLTLIATANQGSEATYESGFVIDKFPISRPNLTFSTLTVSNMSPEDSSIYLCSVASSQETQYFGPGTRLLVL.

The chain is built from TRBV7-2 and TRBJ2-7; 8 bases are shared with TRBD1. Germline V gene sequence: CDR1 SGHTA, CDR2 FQGNSA. V gave up 1 base and J gave up 7 bases; unmatched junction bases: 9. There are 15 residues in the CDR3. CDR3 DNA sequence: TGTGCCAGCAGCTTAGGGACAGGGACCTGGGAAGAGCAGTACTTC. This translates into CASSLGTGTWEEQYF.

The chain joins TRBV6-5 to TRBJ1-2; 9 positions match TRBD1. V shed 0 bases and J 2 bases; nucleotides not matched to a gene: 4. The CDR3 contains 16 residues. Per the germline V gene, CDR1 is MNHEY and CDR2 is SVGAGI. The CDR3 spells CASSYSRDRANYGYTF. CDR3 DNA sequence: TGTGCCAGCAGTTACTCCCGGGACAGGGCCAACTATGGCTACACCTTC.

This clonotype was picked up many times. The J gene is TRBJ2-1, the V gene TRBV12-3 or TRBV12-4; D is unclear. The germline V and J ends were trimmed by 3 bases and 4 bases, with 10 bases remaining between them. CDR3 length: 14 residues. The chain's CDR3 is CASSFGATYNEQFF. The CDR3, as DNA: TGTGCCAGCAGTTTTGGCGCGACGTACAATGAGCAGTTCTTC.

This clonotype was observed at least ten times. V and J are TRBV29-1 and TRBJ1-3; D not certain. The CDR3 has 15 amino acids. V was shortened by 3 bases and J by 4 bases, with 16 bases between the two germline ends. Germline CDR1 SQVTM, CDR2 ANQGSEA. Here the CDR3 DNA reads TGCAGCGTTGATCCTAACGACGGTCCCGGAAACACCATATATTTT. This codes for CSVDPNDGPGNTIYF. The variable domain in full, completed from reference TRBV29-1 and TRBJ1-3, reads SAVISQKPSRDICQRGTSLTIQCQVDSQVTMMFWYRQQPGQSLTLIATANQGSEATYESGFVIDKFPISRPNLTFSTLTVSNMSPEDSSIYLCSVDPNDGPGNTIYFGEGSWLTVV.

The sample holds many counts of this clonotype. The chain couples TRBV5-1 to TRBJ1-1, with D perhaps matching TRBD1 (5 bases). This CDR3 is 13 amino acids long. The germline V gene encodes CDR1 SGHRS and CDR2 YFSETQ. The germline V and J ends were trimmed by 4 bases and 0 bases, with 7 bases remaining between them. The CDR3 DNA is TGCGCCAGCAGCGAGGGGTTGAACACTGAAGCTTTCTTT. It is translated as CASSEGLNTEAFF.

This clonotype was seen a few times. The chain carries TRBV3-1 and TRBJ1-2; possibly TRBD1 for D (5 bases). The length of the CDR3 is 14 residues. V lost 4 bases to trimming and J lost 7 bases, with 16 bases between them. Germline-derived CDR1 and CDR2 are LGHDT and YNNKEL (reference sequence). The CDR3 DNA reads TGTGCCAGCAGCCTTTCTACGGGGGTTTCTGGCTACACCTTC. It yields the protein CASSLSTGVSGYTF. The variable domain in full, with the rest retrieved from reference TRBV3-1 and TRBJ1-2, is DTAVSQTPKYLVTQMGNDKSIKCEQNLGHDTMYWYKQDSKKFLKIMFSYNNKELIINETVPNRFSPKSPDKAHLNLHINSLELGDSAVYFCASSLSTGVSGYTFGSGTRLTVV.

The chain links TRBV20-1 to TRBJ2-1; 11 nucleotides agree with TRBD2. This CDR3 is built from 15 residues. Trimming at V came to 3 bases and at J to 9 bases, leaving 10 bases not matched to a gene. Germline V gene data show CDR1 as DFQATT and CDR2 as SNEGSKA (reference sequence). CDR3 amino acids: CSASTSGRRLGEQFF. The CDR3 DNA is TGCAGTGCTAGTACTAGCGGGAGAAGGTTGGGTGAGCAGTTCTTC.

This clonotype was seen only a few times. The V gene is TRBV12-3 or TRBV12-4, the J gene TRBJ2-5; 10 nucleotides line up with TRBD2. The CDR3 totals 13 residues. The ends lost 6 bases at V and 5 bases at J; junction bases unmatched: 3. DNA for the CDR3: TGTGCCAGCAGGGGGACTAGCGAGGAGACCCAGTACTTC. The encoded protein is CASRGTSEETQYF.

This clonotype was counted many times. The chain uses TRBV24-1 and TRBJ1-3; D ambiguous. The CDR3 runs 14 residues. V lost 5 bases and J 0 bases, leaving 7 bases between the germline ends. In germline, CDR1 is KGHDR, CDR2 SFDVKD. The DNA for the CDR3 is TGTGCCACCAGTGGAAGCTCCTCTGGAAACACCATATATTTT. Its translation: CATSGSSSGNTIYF.

This clonotype has a single count. One end of the junction is discordant with germline, which a read error may explain. The chain links TRBV11-2 to TRBJ2-7; 8 bases match TRBD1. Germline lookup yields CDR1 SGHAT and CDR2 FQNNGV. The CDR3 spans 13 residues. The CDR3 coding sequence is TGTGCCAGCCAGGGACAGGCAGCCTACGAGCGGTACTTC. Translated: CASQGQAAYERYF. Supplemented by reference TRBV11-2 and TRBJ2-7, the full variable domain reads EAGVAQSPRYKIIEKRQSVAFWCNPISGHATLYWYQQILGQGPKLLIQFQNNGVVDDSQLPKDRFSAERLKGVDSTLKIQPAKLEDSAVYLCASQGQAAYERYFGPGTRLTVT.

J is TRBJ2-1 and V is TRBV3-1, with D uncertain. The V gene lost 0 bases and the J gene lost 1 base, with 10 bases spanning the gap. The CDR3 covers 16 residues. CDR1 is LGHDT and CDR2 is YNNKEL in the germline V gene (reference sequence). The CDR3 loop is CASSQESLGSYNEQFF. The CDR3 nucleotides read TGTGCCAGCAGCCAAGAAAGCCTCGGATCCTACAATGAGCAGTTCTTC.